The present T cell receptor (beta chain) was sequenced within a study of cytomegalovirus exposure and HLA in healthy donors. Notes on the study in general: The study flagged fewer than 200 TCR beta chains as cytomegalovirus-associated. Reported results showed that the classifier diagnosed cytomegalovirus status with high specificity and sensitivity.

A word on this clone: Its antigen is currently unknown.

TCRdb's copy holds only in-frame clones and misses some; the assay was immunoSEQ multiplex PCR. The profile covers over 100,000 clones, with approximately 89% appearing a single time and 3% to 4% taken by the ten largest. The germline CDR1 and CDR2 sequences are SGHTA and FQGNSA. The germline V and J ends were trimmed by 3 bases and 0 bases, with 6 bases remaining between them. This CDR3 is 14 amino acids long. V and J are TRBV7-2 and TRBJ1-5; no reliable D call. Sequenced input: PBMCs. The TCR was taken from a man aged 30 to 39 in good health and CMV-seronegative. The CDR3 nucleotides read TGTGCCAGCAGCTTCATGGCTAGCAATCAGCCCCAGCATTTT. This sequence encodes CASSFMASNQPQHF.